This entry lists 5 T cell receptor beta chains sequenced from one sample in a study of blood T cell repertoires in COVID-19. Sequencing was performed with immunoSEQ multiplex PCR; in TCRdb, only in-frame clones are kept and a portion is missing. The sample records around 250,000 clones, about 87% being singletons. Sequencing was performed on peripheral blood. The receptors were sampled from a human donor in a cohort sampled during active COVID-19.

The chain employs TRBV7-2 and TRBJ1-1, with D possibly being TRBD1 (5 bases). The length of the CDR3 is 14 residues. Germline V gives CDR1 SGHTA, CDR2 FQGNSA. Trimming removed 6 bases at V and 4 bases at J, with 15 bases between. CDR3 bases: TGTGCCAGCAGTTACTCGGGGGGTGTCACTGAAGCTTTCTTT. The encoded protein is CASSYSGGVTEAFF.

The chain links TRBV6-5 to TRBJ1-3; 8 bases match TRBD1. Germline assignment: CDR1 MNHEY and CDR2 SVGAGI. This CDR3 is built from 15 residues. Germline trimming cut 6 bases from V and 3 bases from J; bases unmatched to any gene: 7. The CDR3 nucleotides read TGTGCCAGCAGATCTACAGGGGGTAGTGGAAACACCATATATTTT. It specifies CASRSTGGSGNTIYF.

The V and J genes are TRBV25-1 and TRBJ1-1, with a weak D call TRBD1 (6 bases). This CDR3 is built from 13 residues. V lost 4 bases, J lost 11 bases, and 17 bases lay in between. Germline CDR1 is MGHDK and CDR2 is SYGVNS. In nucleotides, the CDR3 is TGTGCCAGCAGTGGGGGGGGCGGTTTGATGGCTTTCTTT. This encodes CASSGGGGLMAFF.

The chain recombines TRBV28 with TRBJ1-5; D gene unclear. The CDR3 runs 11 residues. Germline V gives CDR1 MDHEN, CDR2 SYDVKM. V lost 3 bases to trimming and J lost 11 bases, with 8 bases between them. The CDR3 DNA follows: TGTGCCAGCAGTTTTTTCGGGTCCCAGCATTTT. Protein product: CASSFFGSQHF.

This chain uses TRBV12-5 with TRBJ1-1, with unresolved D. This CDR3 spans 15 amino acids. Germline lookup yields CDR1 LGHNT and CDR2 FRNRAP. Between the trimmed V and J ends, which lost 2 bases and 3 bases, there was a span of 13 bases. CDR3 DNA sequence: TGTGCTAGTGGTTTGTTGGTCCGAGGGTACACTGAAGCTTTCTTT. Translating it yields CASGLLVRGYTEAFF.